This entry describes one T cell receptor beta chain. Its antigen is undetermined. In blood CD8+ and CD4+ T cells, TCR beta underwent sequencing. TEMRA cells were FACS-enriched, and CD8+ and CD4+ T cells were isolated negatively. Random-hexamer reverse transcription was applied to about 0.45 to 1 ug RNA. Multiplex immunoSEQ PCR targeted 54 Vbeta and 13 Jbeta TCR beta segments. Each CDR3 protein is one row after TCRdb ran MiXCR on the immunoSEQ multiplex PCR reads. Among 110,000 or so distinct CDR3 sequences listed, 93% were seen once. This sample stems from a study of CD8 T cells in Susac syndrome. General study results and limits: The study recognized that its TCR sequencing and HLA analysis covered a relatively small number of individuals.

Per germline, CDR1 DFQATT and CDR2 SNEGSKA (reference sequence). Trimming removed 2 bases from V and 6 bases from J, with 14 bases in between. The CDR3 contains 13 residues. This chain uses TRBV20-1 with TRBJ2-7; tentative D call: TRBD1 (5 bases). The specimen was CD4+ T cells from PBMCs. The origin of this receptor is a human donor with multiple sclerosis. Written as DNA, the CDR3 is TGCAGTGCTAGAAGTGACCCAGGGTCCGAGCAGTACTTC. This encodes CSARSDPGSEQYF.